One sample yielded the 20 T cell receptor beta chains listed below, sequenced in a study of beta chain features in type 1 diabetes listed by TCRdb under 2018. Antigen specificity for these receptors is unknown. The library was made by the immunoSEQ multiplex PCR assay. The entire amount of isolated RNA was reverse transcribed using the High Capacity cDNA Reverse Transcription Kit, so the sequenced TCRB transcripts were expressed ones. Held by TCRdb, this immuneACCESS table contains in-frame sequences only and omits some clones. Under half of the omission traces to an unresolved V gene where checked; the cause of the rest is unknown. The sample has around 600,000 clones on record, around 11% of them singletons. Around 0.12% of the sample is held by the ten biggest clonotypes. The research as a whole found: Type 1 diabetes patients showed a moderate but significant shortening of TCRB CDR3 length in all four CD4+ subsets.

The sample taken for sequencing was naive CD4+ T cells from blood. Sample cell subset or site, as interpreted from the label and publication: true naive CD4+ T cells. These receptors were collected from a man aged 25 to 45 with type 1 diabetes.

The chain has TRBV19 and TRBJ1-2, with 7 bases matching TRBD1. CDR1 is LNHDA, CDR2 SQIVND, per germline (reference sequence). This CDR3 comprises 16 residues. Losses at the gene ends were 8 bases for V and 2 bases for J; bases not matched to a gene: 14. This CDR3 reads CASRTTGRGPNYGYTF. DNA of the CDR3: TGTGCCAGTCGGACCACGGGTAGGGGGCCAAACTATGGCTACACCTTC.

The rearrangement links TRBV6-5 to TRBJ1-2; D is unclear. V was trimmed by 5 bases and J by 2 bases, leaving 9 bases between them. Germline values: CDR1 MNHEY, CDR2 SVGAGI. The CDR3 has 13 residues. The CDR3 here is CASSPNGNYGYTF. For the CDR3, the DNA is TGTGCCAGCAGTCCGAACGGAAACTATGGCTACACCTTC.

This clone was recorded a few times. V and J are TRBV30 and TRBJ1-5; tentatively, D is TRBD1 (5 bases). Looked up from germline, CDR1 is GTSNPN and CDR2 is SVGIG (reference sequence). Trimming shortened V by 0 bases and J by 7 bases, and 13 bases separated the two germline ends. The CDR3 spans 14 residues. Here the CDR3 reads CAWSVSGPRQPQHF. CDR3 coding DNA: TGTGCCTGGAGTGTATCGGGACCCAGGCAGCCCCAGCATTTT.

The chain joins TRBV6-5 to TRBJ1-4; the D gene is possibly TRBD1 (6 bases). The CDR3 is 14 residues long. V lost 5 bases and J lost 4, with 11 bases in between. Germline V gene sequence: CDR1 MNHEY, CDR2 SVGAGI. CDR3 sequence (DNA): TGTGCCAGCAGTAACAGGGATAGTAATGAAAAACTGTTTTTT. Amino acids: CASSNRDSNEKLFF.

In this sample, this clone turned up a few times. J is TRBJ2-6 and V is TRBV5-4; 7 bases are a match to TRBD1. This CDR3 comprises 18 residues. V gave up 2 bases and J gave up 0 bases; unmatched junction bases: 8. The germline V gene has CDR1 SGHNT and CDR2 YYREEE (reference sequence). CDR3 protein: CASSLGGPGSSGANVLTF. The CDR3, as DNA: TGTGCCAGCAGCTTAGGGGGCCCGGGGAGCTCTGGGGCCAACGTCCTGACTTTC. Filled out from reference TRBV5-4 and TRBJ2-6, the complete variable domain reads ETGVTQSPTHLIKTRGQQVTLRCSSQSGHNTVSWYQQALGQGPQFIFQYYREEENGRGNFPPRFSGLQFPNYSSELNVNALELDDSALYLCASSLGGPGSSGANVLTFGAGSRLTVL.

This clone was counted only a few times. The rearrangement links TRBV30 to TRBJ2-7; D call uncertain. The CDR3 length is 14 residues. V lost 5 bases and J 0 bases, leaving 14 bases between the germline ends. CDR1 and CDR2 (germline): GTSNPN, SVGIG (reference sequence). This CDR3 reads CAWWPPGSSYEQYF. As DNA, the CDR3 is TGTGCCTGGTGGCCTCCTGGCAGCTCCTACGAGCAGTACTTC.

The table lists this clone with a few counts. The gene calls are TRBV7-9 and TRBJ2-7; the match to TRBD2 covers 10 bases. Germline loops: CDR1 SEHNR, CDR2 FQNEAQ (reference sequence). There are 16 residues in the CDR3. V lost 5 bases and J lost 7; bases outside the gene matches: 14. CDR3 in DNA: TGTGCCAGCAGCCGTGGACTAGCGGAGACGTTGCTAGAGCAGTACTTC. As protein: CASSRGLAETLLEQYF.

The V call is TRBV10-3, the J call TRBJ2-3, with 10 bases identical to TRBD1. J lost 4 bases, V lost 9 bases, and 19 bases had no gene match. From germline, CDR1 is ENHRY and CDR2 SYGVKD. The length of the CDR3 is 18 residues. CDR3 coding DNA: TGTGCCATTCGTCACTCCGGGACAGGGGCCGGGGCCGCAGATACGCAGTATTTT. As protein: CAIRHSGTGAGAADTQYF.

This clone occurred a few times. The rearrangement uses TRBV5-4 and TRBJ2-3; D unclear. V dropped 1 base and J dropped 0 bases, with 6 bases sitting between them. The CDR3 is made up of 14 amino acids. Germline-derived CDR1 and CDR2 are SGHNT and YYREEE (reference sequence). The CDR3 is CASSLSPSTDTQYF. In DNA form, the CDR3 reads TGTGCCAGCAGCTTGAGTCCTAGCACAGATACGCAGTATTTT.

Notes on this clone: This sample includes further DNA sequences coding for the same CDR3. The rearrangement links TRBV7-2 to TRBJ2-5; 7 bases are a match to TRBD2. The CDR3 has 14 residues. Trimming cost V 5 bases and J 5 bases; bases outside gene matches: 8. The germline V gene has CDR1 SGHTA and CDR2 FQGNSA. This chain's CDR3 is CASSPSGVRETQYF. The CDR3 region has the DNA TGTGCCAGCAGCCCAAGCGGGGTACGGGAGACCCAGTACTTC.

V gene TRBV6-1 combines with J gene TRBJ1-2; D not resolved. The V end lost 1 base, the J end lost 8 bases, and 17 bases lay between the germline ends. This CDR3 has 15 amino acids. CDR1 and CDR2 from the germline V gene are MNHNS and SASEGT. The CDR3 sequence: CASSEGITESYGYTF. CDR3 in DNA: TGTGCCAGCAGTGAAGGTATCACGGAGTCTTACGGCTACACCTTC.

There are a few counts of this clone. The chain joins TRBV6-5 to TRBJ2-5; D could derive from TRBD1 or TRBD2 (5 bases each). The length of the CDR3 is 15 residues. The V and J ends lost 0 bases and 3 bases respectively, with 11 bases between them. In germline, CDR1 is MNHEY, CDR2 SVGAGI. CDR3: CASSYSGQGEETQYF. The CDR3 DNA reads TGTGCCAGCAGTTACTCAGGGCAGGGAGAAGAGACCCAGTACTTC.

This chain joins TRBV6-1 and TRBJ1-2, with D tentatively TRBD1 (5 bases). The CDR3 is 13 amino acids. Germline CDR1 MNHNS, CDR2 SASEGT. Trimming cost V 4 bases and J 0 bases, with 6 bases left between them. The CDR3 DNA reads TGTGCCAGCAGTGGACAGTCTAACTATGGCTACACCTTC. Amino acid sequence: CASSGQSNYGYTF.

This chain joins TRBV7-6 and TRBJ1-2; D might be TRBD1 (5 bases). The ends were cut back, 5 bases at V and 2 bases at J, with 24 bases in the middle. From germline, CDR1 is SGHVS and CDR2 FNYEAQ. The CDR3 totals 18 residues. CDR3 in DNA: TGTGCCAGCAGCCCCCTACCAACCGGGGCCTCTTTCAACTATGGCTACACCTTC. This translates into CASSPLPTGASFNYGYTF.

This clone was counted a few times. The rearrangement uses TRBV28 and TRBJ2-2; the D is unclear. This CDR3 is 12 amino acids long. Germline CDR1 MDHEN, CDR2 SYDVKM. Trimming stripped 3 bases from V and 6 bases from J, with 5 bases between. The CDR3 reads CASSFQSGELFF. The CDR3 DNA reads as TGTGCCAGCAGTTTCCAGTCCGGGGAGCTGTTTTTT.

The genes are TRBV2 and TRBJ1-2, with 8 bases identical to TRBD1. The V gene's germline CDR1 is SNHLY and CDR2 FYNNEI. The junction had 8 bases not matched to a gene; V was cut back by 2 bases and J by 0 bases. This CDR3 region has 17 residues. In DNA form, the CDR3 reads TGTGCCAGCAGTGAAACGGGCGGACAGGGCCCTAACTATGGCTACACCTTC. This codes for CASSETGGQGPNYGYTF. Drawing the rest from reference TRBV2 and TRBJ1-2, the complete variable domain is EPEVTQTPSHQVTQMGQEVILRCVPISNHLYFYWYRQILGQKVEFLVSFYNNEISEKSEIFDDQFSVERPDGSNFTLKIRSTKLEDSAMYFCASSETGGQGPNYGYTFGSGTRLTVV.

This clone has a handful of counts. This chain joins TRBV4-3 and TRBJ2-5; TRBD1 might be the D (5 bases). The V end was cut by 4 bases, the J end by 4 bases, with 19 bases between. Per germline, CDR1 LGHNA and CDR2 YSLEER. The CDR3 has 16 amino acids. The CDR3 reads CASSRMKGAAGETQYF. The DNA for the CDR3 is TGCGCCAGCAGCCGTATGAAAGGGGCTGCCGGAGAGACCCAGTACTTC.

The V call is TRBV29-1, the J call TRBJ2-1; TRBD2 matches at 10 bases. V was pared by 6 bases and J by 2 bases, with 13 bases of the junction left unmatched. The CDR3 length is 17 residues. The germline V gene encodes CDR1 SQVTM and CDR2 ANQGSEA. This chain's CDR3 is CSVGYLSGGPTYNEQFF. DNA of the CDR3: TGCAGCGTCGGATACCTTAGCGGGGGGCCTACCTACAATGAGCAGTTCTTC.

This clone was seen only a few times. The chain carries TRBV30 and TRBJ2-1, with D possibly TRBD1 on 5 matching bases. This CDR3 is 13 amino acids long. V lost 8 bases, J lost 2 bases, and 13 bases lay in between. CDR1 GTSNPN and CDR2 SVGIG come from the germline V gene (reference sequence). CDR3 region: CAIRTGPYNEQFF. The CDR3 region has the DNA TGTGCCATCAGAACAGGCCCCTACAATGAGCAGTTCTTC.

There are a few counts of this clone. This rearrangement joins TRBV27 to TRBJ2-1, with D perhaps TRBD1 (6 bases). The CDR3 is 13 amino acids. Germline CDR1 MNHEY, CDR2 SMNVEV (reference sequence). V lost 7 bases to trimming and J lost 6 bases, with 13 bases between them. In nucleotides, the CDR3 is TGTGCCAGCATTCTCCAGGGGAGCAATGAGCAGTTCTTC. It is translated as CASILQGSNEQFF.